Included here is one T cell receptor beta chain sequence, with context. The same CDR3 is also encoded by other DNA sequences in this sample. Splitting of each subset's genomic DNA was done evenly across several immunoSEQ plates. Libraries were prepared by immunoSEQ multiplex PCR; TCRdb keeps only in-frame clonotypes and omits some of them. The repertoire includes over a million clones, about 76% of them detected once, and approximately 1.5% sits in the top ten. This record belongs to a study of shared clonotypes between healthy human individuals. Across the study: Three plates were used per donor for CD4 naive, three for CD4 memory, two for CD8 naive and one for CD8 memory.

CDR3 length: 14 residues. V was clipped by 4 bases and J by 5 bases; unmatched bases: 6. From germline, CDR1 is SGHKS and CDR2 YYEKEE (reference sequence). The receptor was isolated from a man aged 18-30 years in good health. Sequenced material: memory CD4+ T cells sorted from blood. The subset: CD45RA-negative fraction. This chain joins TRBV5-5 and TRBJ1-1, with 9 nucleotides matching TRBD1. Written as DNA, the CDR3 is TGTGCCAGCAGCCTGGGACAGGGTAGGACTGAAGCTTTCTTT. It specifies CASSLGQGRTEAFF. The whole variable domain, remainder taken from reference TRBV5-5 and TRBJ1-1, is DAGVTQSPTHLIKTRGQQVTLRCSPISGHKSVSWYQQVLGQGPQFIFQYYEKEERGRGNFPDRFSARQFPNYSSELNVNALLLGDSALYLCASSLGQGRTEAFFGQGTRLTVV.